These T cell receptor beta chains were read from a single sample in a study of T cell repertoires in cytomegalovirus infection. TCRdb analysed the reads with MiXCR anew, one entry per CDR3 protein. The sample carries a few hundred thousand distinct CDR3 sequences, 15% to 20% recorded once. The sample comprised PBMCs. These TCRs come from a human donor in good health (CMV status not recorded). Some clones in this sample may be carry-over from other donors' samples. The CDR3 runs from the conserved cysteine through the conserved F or W. D genes are given only for firm matches. Clone size appears in some rows only: once, few, many, or a class for an expanded clone.

d_call,clone_size,j_call,v_call,cdr3_nt,cdr3_aa
NA,many,TRBJ2-3,TRBV4-2,TGTGCCAGCAGCCGGGGCGCGATTAGCACAGATACGCAGTATTTT,CASSRGAISTDTQYF
TRBD1,NA,TRBJ1-4,TRBV10-3,TGTGCCATCAGTGAGGCGGGACAGGGGGGCGAAAAACTGTTTTTT,CAISEAGQGGEKLFF
NA,NA,TRBJ2-7,TRBV5-1,TGCGCCAGCAGCCCCCTTGGGGAGGACGAGCAGTACTTC,CASSPLGEDEQYF
TRBD2,NA,TRBJ2-5,TRBV5-4,TGTGCCAGCAGCCGCCCCCCCTCTGCGGGAGGTGAAGAGACCCAGTACTTC,CASSRPPSAGGEETQYF
TRBD1,few,TRBJ1-5,TRBV19,TGTGCCAGTAGCGGGACAGGGGGGTATCAGCCCCAGCATTTT,CASSGTGGYQPQHF
NA,NA,TRBJ1-4,TRBV27,TGTGCCAGCAGTCGGGCAGGCACTAATGAAAAACTGTTTTTT,CASSRAGTNEKLFF
NA,NA,TRBJ1-4,TRBV6-5,TGTGCCAGCAGCAAGATAGCAACTAATGAAAAACTGTTTTTT,CASSKIATNEKLFF
NA,NA,TRBJ1-4,TRBV18,TGTGCCAGCTCACCCCGCCAAGGTCTATACAATGAAAAACTGTTTTTT,CASSPRQGLYNEKLFF
NA,many,TRBJ1-2,TRBV7-2,TGTGCCAGCAGCTCACAGGGCAGCGGCTACACCTTC,CASSSQGSGYTF
TRBD2,few,TRBJ2-1,TRBV27,TGTGCCAGCAGTCCCAGACTAGCGGGAGGGATCAATGAGCAGTTCTTC,CASSPRLAGGINEQFF
TRBD1,NA,TRBJ1-1,TRBV10-3,TGTGCCATCAGAATGGGACAGGGGGGGACTGAAGCTTTCTTT,CAIRMGQGGTEAFF
TRBD1,many,TRBJ2-2,TRBV7-8,TGTGCCAGCAGCTTAGCGTGGGGGACAGGGGAAGGGGCCGGGGAGCTGTTTTTT,CASSLAWGTGEGAGELFF
NA,many,TRBJ2-6,TRBV27,TGTGCCAGCAGTTGGTACTCTGGGGCCAACGTCCTGACTTTC,CASSWYSGANVLTF
TRBD2,NA,TRBJ2-5,TRBV4-3,TGCGCCAGCAGCCAAGTAGGACTAGTCCAAGAGACCCAGTACTTC,CASSQVGLVQETQYF
NA,many,TRBJ2-7,TRBV6-5,TGTGCCAGCAGTGTCATAAGGGACACCCATGGGGAGCAGTACTTC,CASSVIRDTHGEQYF
NA,NA,TRBJ2-7,TRBV19,TGTGCCAGTAGTAATGTGGCAGACGGTGCCTACGAGCAGTACTTC,CASSNVADGAYEQYF
NA,NA,TRBJ1-2,TRBV18,TGTGCCAGCTCACCACCGGGGTCGCAGCTAAGGAACTATGGCTACACCTTC,CASSPPGSQLRNYGYTF
TRBD2,NA,TRBJ2-1,TRBV6-6,TGTGCCAGCAGTGTGTGGGCTAGCGGGGGAAATGCGCAGTTCTTC,CASSVWASGGNAQFF
NA,many,TRBJ1-5,TRBV6-1,TGTGCCAGCAGTCCTACTTGGGACCCCGGTCAGCCCCAGCATTTT,CASSPTWDPGQPQHF
NA,NA,TRBJ2-1,TRBV29-1,TGCAGCGTGGGCACCTACAATGAGCAGTTCTTC,CSVGTYNEQFF
TRBD1,NA,TRBJ2-5,TRBV6-6,TGTGCCAGCAGTTATTCCGGACAGGGGGCTGAGACCCAGTACTTC,CASSYSGQGAETQYF
NA,many,TRBJ2-5,TRBV7-2,TGTGCCAGCAGCTTTATCAAACGGGGAGAGACCCAGTACTTC,CASSFIKRGETQYF
NA,many,TRBJ1-2,TRBV6-2/TRBV6-3,TGTGCCAGCAGTTACTCAGGGGGGGACCGCGGCTACACCTTC,CASSYSGGDRGYTF
TRBD1,many,TRBJ2-7,TRBV7-2,TGTGCCAGCAGATATACCGGGACAGGGTATGAGCAGTACTTC,CASRYTGTGYEQYF
NA,few,TRBJ1-1,TRBV20-1,TGCAGTGCTAGGGGACTCACCCGAGCAGAAGCTTTCTTT,CSARGLTRAEAFF
TRBD2,few,TRBJ2-7,TRBV28,TGTGCCAGCAGACTGGGACTATACTACGAGCAGTACTTC,CASRLGLYYEQYF
TRBD2,NA,TRBJ2-7,TRBV28,TGTGCCAGCCTAGGGAGCGGGGGCTACGAGCAGTACTTC,CASLGSGGYEQYF
TRBD1,many,TRBJ1-6,TRBV7-6,TGTGCCAGCAGCGCCGGGACAGGGGGTTCACCCCTCCACTTT,CASSAGTGGSPLHF
NA,many,TRBJ2-6,TRBV12-3/TRBV12-4,TGTGCCAGCAAGTCGGGGGCCAACGTCCTGACTTTC,CASKSGANVLTF
NA,NA,TRBJ2-5,TRBV6-2/TRBV6-3,TGTGCCAGCAGTTTAGACTTCGCCTCACAAGAGACCCAGTACTTC,CASSLDFASQETQYF
NA,many,TRBJ2-3,TRBV11-2,TGTGCCAGCAGCTTAGTGGGAGCGAGGGACCACACAGATACGCAGTATTTT,CASSLVGARDHTDTQYF
NA,NA,TRBJ2-7,TRBV4-2,TGTGCCAGCAGCCAAGAGAGGGGGTCCTACGAGCAGTACTTC,CASSQERGSYEQYF
NA,many,TRBJ2-3,TRBV5-1,TGTGCCAGCAGCTTAGAGGCGGGAGATACGCAGTATTTT,CASSLEAGDTQYF
TRBD1,few,TRBJ1-1,TRBV10-3,TGTGCCATCAGGGGGACAGGGGGCGTCACTGAAGCTTTCTTT,CAIRGTGGVTEAFF
NA,few,TRBJ2-2,TRBV7-8,TGTGCCAGCAGCTTAATCGGGGAGGCCACCGGGGAGCTGTTTTTT,CASSLIGEATGELFF
NA,few,TRBJ1-4,TRBV7-2,TGTGCCAGCACGTCCGATGAAAAACTGTTTTTT,CASTSDEKLFF
NA,NA,TRBJ1-1,TRBV7-2,TGTGCCAGCAGCCCCGGTCCGGCAGGGACCCTTCTTGAAGCTTTCTTT,CASSPGPAGTLLEAFF
NA,many,TRBJ1-2,TRBV4-3,TGCGCCAGCAGCCAAGATCTCGGGGCCTCCTATGGCTACACCTTC,CASSQDLGASYGYTF
NA,few,TRBJ2-3,TRBV24-1,TGTGCCACCAGTGATTTGCAAGTAGCGGCTTCCACAGATACGCAGTATTTT,CATSDLQVAASTDTQYF
TRBD1,many,TRBJ2-2,TRBV6-6,TGTGCCAGCAGTAACGACAGGGGGCCTAACACCGGGGAGCTGTTTTTT,CASSNDRGPNTGELFF
TRBD2,many,TRBJ2-7,TRBV7-6,TGTGCCAGCAGCGAGGGACTAGCGGGAACCCTCTACGAGCAGTACTTC,CASSEGLAGTLYEQYF
NA,NA,TRBJ1-5,TRBV2,TGTGCCAGCTGTAGCGGGTTGGGGCAGCCCCAGCATTTT,CASCSGLGQPQHF
NA,NA,TRBJ2-5,TRBV18,TGTGCCAGCTCACCAGTCTCGAACCAAGAGACCCAGTACTTC,CASSPVSNQETQYF
NA,many,TRBJ1-1,TRBV12-3/TRBV12-4,TGTGCCAGCAGTTTCACCGGGTTGCAAGCTTTCTTT,CASSFTGLQAFF
TRBD2,many,TRBJ2-3,TRBV7-2,TGTGCCAGCAGCTTAGGGGGACTAGCGGGAACAGATACGCAGTATTTT,CASSLGGLAGTDTQYF
NA,many,TRBJ2-2,TRBV7-8,TGTGCCAGCAGGTACAGGGAGAACACCGGGGAGCTGTTTTTT,CASRYRENTGELFF
TRBD2,NA,TRBJ2-1,TRBV10-3,TGTGCCATCAGTGAGTTAACTAGCGGGAGAGGGCGCAATGAGCAGTTCTTC,CAISELTSGRGRNEQFF
NA,NA,TRBJ2-1,TRBV29-1,TGCAGCGCTGTGGGCTTCAGGGTAACCTACAATGAGCAGTTCTTC,CSAVGFRVTYNEQFF
NA,NA,TRBJ1-4,TRBV12-3/TRBV12-4,TGTGCCAGCAGAGGAGGGAAGCTTAGTAATGAAAAACTGTTTTTT,CASRGGKLSNEKLFF